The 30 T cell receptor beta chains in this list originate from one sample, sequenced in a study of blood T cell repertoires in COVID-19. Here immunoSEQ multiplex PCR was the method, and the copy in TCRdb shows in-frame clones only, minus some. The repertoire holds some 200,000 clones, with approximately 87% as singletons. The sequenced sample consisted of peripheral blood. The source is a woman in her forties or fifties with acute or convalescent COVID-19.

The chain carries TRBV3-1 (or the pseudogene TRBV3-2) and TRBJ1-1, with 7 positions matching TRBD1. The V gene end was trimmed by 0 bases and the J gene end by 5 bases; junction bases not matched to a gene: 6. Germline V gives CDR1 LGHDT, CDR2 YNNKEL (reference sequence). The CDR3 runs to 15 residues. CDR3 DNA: TGTGCCAGCAGCCAAGAAAGGGGGCGTCGGACTGAAGCTTTCTTT. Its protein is CASSQERGRRTEAFF.

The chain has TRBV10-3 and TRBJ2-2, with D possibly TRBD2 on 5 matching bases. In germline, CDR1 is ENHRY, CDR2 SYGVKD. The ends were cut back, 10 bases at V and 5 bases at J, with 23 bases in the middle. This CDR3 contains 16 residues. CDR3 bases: TGTGCCAGCGAACCCGGACTCGGGAAAAATACCGGGGAGCTGTTTTTT. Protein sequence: CASEPGLGKNTGELFF.

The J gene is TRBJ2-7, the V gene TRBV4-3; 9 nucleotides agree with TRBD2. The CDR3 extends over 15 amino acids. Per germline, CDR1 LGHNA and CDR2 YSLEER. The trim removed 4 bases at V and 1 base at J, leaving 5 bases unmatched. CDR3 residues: CASSPAAGGSYEQYF. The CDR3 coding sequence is TGCGCCAGCAGCCCGGCGGCGGGAGGGTCCTACGAGCAGTACTTC.

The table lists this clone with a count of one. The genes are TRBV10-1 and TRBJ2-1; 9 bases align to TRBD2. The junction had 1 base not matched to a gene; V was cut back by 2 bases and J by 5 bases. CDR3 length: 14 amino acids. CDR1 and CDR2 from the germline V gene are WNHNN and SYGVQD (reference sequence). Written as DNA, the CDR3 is TGCGCCAGCAGTGAGACTAGCGGGCACAATGAGCAGTTCTTC. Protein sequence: CASSETSGHNEQFF.

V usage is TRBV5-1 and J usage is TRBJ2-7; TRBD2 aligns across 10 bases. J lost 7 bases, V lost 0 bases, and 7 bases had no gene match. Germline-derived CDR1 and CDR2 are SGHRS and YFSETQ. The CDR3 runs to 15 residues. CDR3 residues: CASSLESGGAGEQYF. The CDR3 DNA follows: TGCGCCAGCAGCTTGGAAAGCGGGGGGGCCGGAGAGCAGTACTTC. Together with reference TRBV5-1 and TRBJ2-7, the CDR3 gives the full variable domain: KAGVTQTPRYLIKTRGQQVTLSCSPISGHRSVSWYQQTPGQGLQFLFEYFSETQRNKGNFPGRFSGRQFSNSRSEMNVSTLELGDSALYLCASSLESGGAGEQYFGPGTRLTVT.

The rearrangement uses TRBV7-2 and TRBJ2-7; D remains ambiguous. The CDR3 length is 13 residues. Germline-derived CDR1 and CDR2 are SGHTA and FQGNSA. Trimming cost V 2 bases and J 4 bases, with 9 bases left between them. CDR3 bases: TGTGCCAGCAGCTTATCTTCCGGTTACGAGCAGTACTTC. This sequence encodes CASSLSSGYEQYF.

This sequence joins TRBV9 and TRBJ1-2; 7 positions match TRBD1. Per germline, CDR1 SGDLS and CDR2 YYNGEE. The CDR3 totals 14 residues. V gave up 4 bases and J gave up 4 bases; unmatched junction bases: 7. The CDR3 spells CASSTGQSTYGYTF. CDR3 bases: TGTGCCAGCAGCACGGGACAGAGTACCTATGGCTACACCTTC.

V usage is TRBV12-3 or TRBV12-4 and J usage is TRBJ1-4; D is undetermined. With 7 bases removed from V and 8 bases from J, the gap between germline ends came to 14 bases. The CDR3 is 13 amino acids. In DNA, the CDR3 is TGTGCCAGCACCTATACTCATTCCGAAAAACTGTTTTTT. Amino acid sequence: CASTYTHSEKLFF.

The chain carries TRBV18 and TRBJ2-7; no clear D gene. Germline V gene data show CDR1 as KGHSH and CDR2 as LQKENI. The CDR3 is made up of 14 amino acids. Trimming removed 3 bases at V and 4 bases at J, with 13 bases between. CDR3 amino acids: CASSPPGSRYEQYF. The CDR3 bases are TGTGCCAGCTCACCTCCGGGTTCGAGGTACGAGCAGTACTTC.

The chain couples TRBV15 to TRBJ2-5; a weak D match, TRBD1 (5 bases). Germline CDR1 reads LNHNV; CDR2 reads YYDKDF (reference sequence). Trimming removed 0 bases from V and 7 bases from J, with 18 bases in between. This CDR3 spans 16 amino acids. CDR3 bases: TGTGCCACCAGCAGAGATCAAAGAACAGGTTCGGCGACCCAGTACTTC. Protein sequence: CATSRDQRTGSATQYF.

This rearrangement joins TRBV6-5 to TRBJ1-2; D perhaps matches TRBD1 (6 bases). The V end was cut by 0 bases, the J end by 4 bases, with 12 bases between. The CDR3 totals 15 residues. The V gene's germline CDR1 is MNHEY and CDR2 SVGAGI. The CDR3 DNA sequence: TGTGCCAGCAGTTACTCGCGAGTCAGGGGCTATGGCTACACCTTC. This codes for CASSYSRVRGYGYTF.

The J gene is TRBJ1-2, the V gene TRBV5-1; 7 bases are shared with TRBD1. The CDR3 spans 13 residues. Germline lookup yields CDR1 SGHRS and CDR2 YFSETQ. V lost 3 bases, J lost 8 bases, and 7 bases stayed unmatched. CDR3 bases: TGCGCCAGCAGCTGGACAGGTTCCTTCGGCTACACCTTC. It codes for CASSWTGSFGYTF.

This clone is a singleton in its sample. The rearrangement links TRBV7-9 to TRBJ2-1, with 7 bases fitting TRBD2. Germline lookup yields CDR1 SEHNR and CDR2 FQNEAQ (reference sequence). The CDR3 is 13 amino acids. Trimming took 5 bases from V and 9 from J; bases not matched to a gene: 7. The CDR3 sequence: CASSREGLSEQFF. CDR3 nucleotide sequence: TGTGCCAGCAGCCGCGAGGGACTAAGTGAGCAGTTCTTC.

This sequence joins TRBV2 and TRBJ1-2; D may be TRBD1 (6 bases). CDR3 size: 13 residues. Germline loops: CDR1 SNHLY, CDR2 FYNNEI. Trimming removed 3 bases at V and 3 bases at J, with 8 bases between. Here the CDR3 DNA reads TGTGCCAGCAGTGACAACAGGGACTATGGCTACACCTTC. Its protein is CASSDNRDYGYTF.

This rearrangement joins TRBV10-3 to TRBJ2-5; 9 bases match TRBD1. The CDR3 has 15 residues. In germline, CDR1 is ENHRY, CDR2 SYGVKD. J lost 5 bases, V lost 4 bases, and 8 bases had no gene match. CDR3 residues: CAISGDRGAGETQYF. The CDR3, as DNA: TGTGCCATCAGTGGCGACAGGGGGGCGGGCGAGACCCAGTACTTC.

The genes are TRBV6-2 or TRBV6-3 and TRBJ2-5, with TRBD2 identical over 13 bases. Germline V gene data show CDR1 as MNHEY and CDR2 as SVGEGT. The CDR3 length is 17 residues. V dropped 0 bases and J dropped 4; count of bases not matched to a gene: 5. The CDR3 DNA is TGTGCCAGCAGTTACTCTGGACTAGCGGGAGTTGGAGAGACCCAGTACTTC. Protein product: CASSYSGLAGVGETQYF.

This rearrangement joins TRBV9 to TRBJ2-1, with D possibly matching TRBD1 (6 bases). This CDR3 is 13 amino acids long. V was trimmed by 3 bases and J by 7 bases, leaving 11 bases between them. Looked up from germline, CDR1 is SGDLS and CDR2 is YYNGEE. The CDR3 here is CASSAGTRNEQFF. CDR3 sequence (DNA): TGTGCCAGCAGCGCCGGGACAAGAAATGAGCAGTTCTTC. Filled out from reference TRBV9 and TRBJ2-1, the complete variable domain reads DSGVTQTPKHLITATGQRVTLRCSPRSGDLSVYWYQQSLDQGLQFLIQYYNGEERAKGNILERFSAQQFPDLHSELNLSSLELGDSALYFCASSAGTRNEQFFGPGTRLTVL.

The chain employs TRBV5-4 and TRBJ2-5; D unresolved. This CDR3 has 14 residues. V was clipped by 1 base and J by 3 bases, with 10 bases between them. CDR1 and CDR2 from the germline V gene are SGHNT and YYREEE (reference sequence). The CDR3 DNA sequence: TGTGCCAGCAGCTTGAACGGAGTAGAAGAGACCCAGTACTTC. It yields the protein CASSLNGVEETQYF.

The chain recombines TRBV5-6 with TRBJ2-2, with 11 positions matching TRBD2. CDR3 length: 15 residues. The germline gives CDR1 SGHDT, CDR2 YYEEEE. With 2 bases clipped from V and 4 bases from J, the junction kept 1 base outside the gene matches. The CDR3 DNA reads TGTGCCAGCAGCTTAGGACTAGCGGGCACCGGGGAGCTGTTTTTT. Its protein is CASSLGLAGTGELFF.

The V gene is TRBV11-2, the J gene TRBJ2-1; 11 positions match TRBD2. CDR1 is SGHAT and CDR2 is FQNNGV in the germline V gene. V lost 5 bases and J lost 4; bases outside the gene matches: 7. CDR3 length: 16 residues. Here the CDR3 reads CASSNRGTSGYNEQFF. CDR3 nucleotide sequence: TGTGCCAGCAGCAACCGTGGGACTAGCGGATACAATGAGCAGTTCTTC.

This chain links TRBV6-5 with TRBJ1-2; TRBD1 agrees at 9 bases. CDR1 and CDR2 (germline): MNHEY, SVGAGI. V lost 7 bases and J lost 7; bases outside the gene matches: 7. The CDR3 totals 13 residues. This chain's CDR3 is CASKRTGDAGYTF. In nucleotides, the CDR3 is TGTGCCAGCAAAAGGACAGGGGATGCTGGCTACACCTTC.

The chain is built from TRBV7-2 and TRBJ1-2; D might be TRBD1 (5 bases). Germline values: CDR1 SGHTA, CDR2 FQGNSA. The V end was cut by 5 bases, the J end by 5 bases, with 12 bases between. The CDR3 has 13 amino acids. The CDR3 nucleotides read TGTGCCAGCAGCGCCGACAGTTTATATGGCTACACCTTC. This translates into CASSADSLYGYTF.

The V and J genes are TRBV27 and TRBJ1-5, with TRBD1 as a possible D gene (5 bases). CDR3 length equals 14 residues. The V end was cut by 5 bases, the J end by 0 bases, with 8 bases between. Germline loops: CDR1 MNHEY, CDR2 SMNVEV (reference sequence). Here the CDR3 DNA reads TGTGCCAGCAGTCAGGGTCTTAGCAATCAGCCCCAGCATTTT. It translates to CASSQGLSNQPQHF.

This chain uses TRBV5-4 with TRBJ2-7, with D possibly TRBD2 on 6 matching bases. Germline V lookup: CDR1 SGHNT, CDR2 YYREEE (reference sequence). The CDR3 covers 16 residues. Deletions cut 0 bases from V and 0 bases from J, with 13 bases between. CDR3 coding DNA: TGTGCCAGCAGCTTGGGAAAGGGACTGGTCTCCTACGAGCAGTACTTC. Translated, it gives CASSLGKGLVSYEQYF.

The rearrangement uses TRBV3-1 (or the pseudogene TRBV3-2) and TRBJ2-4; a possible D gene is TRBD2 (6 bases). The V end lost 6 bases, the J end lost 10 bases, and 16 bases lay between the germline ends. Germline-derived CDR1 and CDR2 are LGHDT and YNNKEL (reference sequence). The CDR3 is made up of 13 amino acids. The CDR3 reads CASSFQRARIQYF. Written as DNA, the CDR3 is TGTGCCAGCAGTTTCCAGCGGGCCCGTATTCAGTACTTC.

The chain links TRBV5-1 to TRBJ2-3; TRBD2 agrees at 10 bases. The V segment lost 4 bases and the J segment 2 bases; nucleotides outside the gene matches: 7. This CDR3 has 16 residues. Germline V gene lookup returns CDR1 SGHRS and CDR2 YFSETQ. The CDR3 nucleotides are TGCGCCAGCAGCGCTAGCGGGAGATCGTTCACAGATACGCAGTATTTT. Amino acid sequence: CASSASGRSFTDTQYF.

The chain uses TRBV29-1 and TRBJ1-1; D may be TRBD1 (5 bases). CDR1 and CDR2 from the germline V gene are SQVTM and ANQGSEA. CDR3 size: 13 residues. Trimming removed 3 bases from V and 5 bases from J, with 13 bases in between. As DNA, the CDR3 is TGCAGCGTTGACAAGGGGTTCTATACTGAAGCTTTCTTT. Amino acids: CSVDKGFYTEAFF.

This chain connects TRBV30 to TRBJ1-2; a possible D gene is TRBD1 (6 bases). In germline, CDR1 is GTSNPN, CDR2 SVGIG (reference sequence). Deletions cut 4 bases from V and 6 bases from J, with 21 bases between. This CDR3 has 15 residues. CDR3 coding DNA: TGTGCCTGGACCAACTTGCCCCCAGGGGACCATGGCTACACCTTC. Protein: CAWTNLPPGDHGYTF.

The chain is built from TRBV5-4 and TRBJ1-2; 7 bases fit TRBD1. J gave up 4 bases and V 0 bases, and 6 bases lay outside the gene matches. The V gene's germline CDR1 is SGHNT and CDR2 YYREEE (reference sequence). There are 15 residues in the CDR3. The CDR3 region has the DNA TGTGCCAGCAGCTTGGCCGGGAAGGGGGCCTATGGCTACACCTTC. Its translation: CASSLAGKGAYGYTF.

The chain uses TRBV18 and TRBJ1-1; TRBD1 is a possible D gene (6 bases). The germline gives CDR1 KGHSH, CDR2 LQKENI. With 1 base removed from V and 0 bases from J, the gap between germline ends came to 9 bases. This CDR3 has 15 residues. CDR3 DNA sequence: TGTGCCAGCTCACCACTGGGACAATTGAACACTGAAGCTTTCTTT. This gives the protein CASSPLGQLNTEAFF.